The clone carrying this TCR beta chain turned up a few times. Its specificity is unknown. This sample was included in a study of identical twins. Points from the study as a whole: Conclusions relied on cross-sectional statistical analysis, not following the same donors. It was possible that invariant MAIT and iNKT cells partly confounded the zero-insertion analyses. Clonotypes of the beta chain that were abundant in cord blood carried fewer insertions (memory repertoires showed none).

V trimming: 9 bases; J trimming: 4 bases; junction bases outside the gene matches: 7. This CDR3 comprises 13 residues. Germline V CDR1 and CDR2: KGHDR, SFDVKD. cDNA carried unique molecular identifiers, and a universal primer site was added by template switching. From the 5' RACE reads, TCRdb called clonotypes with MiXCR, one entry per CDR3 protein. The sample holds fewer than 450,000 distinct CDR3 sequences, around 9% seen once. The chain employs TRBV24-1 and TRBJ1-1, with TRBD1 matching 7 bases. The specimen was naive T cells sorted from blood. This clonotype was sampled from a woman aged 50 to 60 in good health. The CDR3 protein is CATGESGGTEAFF. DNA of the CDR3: TGTGCCACCGGGGAGTCAGGGGGCACTGAAGCTTTCTTT.